This TCR beta chain was sequenced for a study of T cell responses to AZD1222 COVID-19 vaccine. The germline CDR1 and CDR2 sequences are MNHEY and SVGAGI. The CDR3 is 13 residues long. The V and J ends lost 5 bases and 7 bases, in that order; junction bases with no gene match: 2. As concerns this clone: Its antigen is as yet unknown.

Produced via immunoSEQ multiplex PCR; TCRdb's table is partial and in-frame only. The data contain 100,000 to 150,000 clones, about nine tenths of them singletons. Study-level findings and limits: Repertoires in all cases were sampled only once the peak T cell response had passed. Breadth and depth of Spike-specific TCRs rose after two AZD1222 doses. Donors were chiefly white British, with a greater number of females, and clonal diversity was perhaps underestimated. Spike-spanning, vaccine-associated CD4 TCRs were dominant at 160-218 and 743-854.

The source is an adult in good health. The input for sequencing was peripheral blood, taken on day 0 of AZD1222 vaccination. The rearrangement links TRBV6-5 to TRBJ2-1; 10 bases fit TRBD1. The CDR3 nucleotides read TGTGCCAGCAGTCGGACAGGGGGGAATGAGCAGTTCTTC. Residues: CASSRTGGNEQFF.